This TCR beta chain was retrieved from a study of blood T cell repertoires in COVID-19. Overall study context: The analysed material was cDNA or gDNA that came from T cells, B-cell-depleted T cells, or PBMCs.

The data were produced by immunoSEQ multiplex PCR, yet TCRdb's version contains in-frame clones alone and is incomplete. The sample records 350,000 or so clones, roughly 90% being singletons. Each participant's cohort was designated according to participant-reported clinical history. CDR3 length: 14 amino acids. Germline CDR1 and CDR2: PRHDT and FYEKMQ (reference sequence). V gave up 0 bases and J gave up 4 bases, with 7 bases separating them. What was sequenced was PBMCs or T cells enriched from blood (not recorded which). This TCR was sampled from a woman in her twenties or thirties who had been exposed to COVID-19. The rearrangement joins TRBV13 to TRBJ2-1; perhaps TRBD1 as D (5 bases). The CDR3 sequence: CASSLGRTYNEQFF. DNA for the CDR3: TGTGCCAGCAGCTTAGGCAGGACATACAATGAGCAGTTCTTC.